The 26 T cell receptor beta chains below were found in one sample sequenced in a study of radiation and T cells in renal cell carcinoma. The time point here: blood 2 weeks post-SBRT. Noted treatment: 15 Gy SBRT to primary tumor, nephrectomy 4 weeks later. TCRdb's table, derived via immunoSEQ multiplex PCR, lists solely in-frame clones and lacks some. This table holds some 75,000 clones, 82% found once. The source was blood, collected from a patient whose treatment included radiotherapy and nephrectomy. All receptors come from a man in his fifties or sixties with renal cell carcinoma.

In its sample, this clone was seen once. V usage is TRBV28 and J usage is TRBJ1-2; possible D gene TRBD1, 6 bases. Trimming cost V 5 bases and J 7 bases, with 20 bases left between them. Germline CDR1 reads MDHEN; CDR2 reads SYDVKM. CDR3 length equals 15 residues. The DNA of the CDR3 is TGTGCCAGCAGTCCCGCACAGGGAGTTCTCTCTGGCTACACCTTC. Translating gives CASSPAQGVLSGYTF.

The chain carries TRBV4-2 and TRBJ1-5; D is unclear. Between the trimmed V and J ends, which lost 4 bases and 2 bases, there was a span of 15 bases. This CDR3 region has 16 residues. The germline V gene encodes CDR1 LGHNA and CDR2 YNFKEQ. DNA for the CDR3: TGTGCCAGCAGCCCACGGGAGGACGGGGGCAATCAGCCCCAGCATTTT. It encodes CASSPREDGGNQPQHF.

The chain's CDR3 is CASGPVGPQHF. The DNA of the CDR3 is TGTGCCAGCGGTCCCGTCGGGCCCCAGCATTTT. The chain couples TRBV27 to TRBJ1-5, with D hard to call. The CDR3 totals 11 residues. V shed 8 bases and J shed 9 bases, with 11 bases lying between them. The germline CDR1 and CDR2 sequences are MNHEY and SMNVEV (reference sequence).

The chain uses TRBV5-1 and TRBJ2-7; D is undetermined. The CDR3 has 12 residues. V was cut by 0 bases and J by 3 bases, with 4 bases left in between. Per germline, CDR1 SGHRS and CDR2 YFSETQ. This chain's CDR3 is CASSLGYYEQYF. The DNA for the CDR3 is TGCGCCAGCAGCTTGGGGTACTACGAGCAGTACTTC.

The J gene is TRBJ2-2, the V gene TRBV29-1, with a possible D match to TRBD2 (6 bases). The germline V gene encodes CDR1 SQVTM and CDR2 ANQGSEA. The length of the CDR3 is 14 residues. V lost 7 bases and J lost 4, with 16 bases in between. CDR3 residues: CSAPGGAGTGELFF. The CDR3, as DNA: TGCAGCGCTCCGGGCGGGGCGGGCACCGGGGAGCTGTTTTTT.

The chain has TRBV28 and TRBJ1-2, with 8 bases matching TRBD1. This CDR3 has 14 amino acids. Germline loops: CDR1 MDHEN, CDR2 SYDVKM. The V and J ends lost 5 bases and 4 bases, in that order; junction bases with no gene match: 6. The CDR3 DNA is TGTGCCAGCAGTACTCAGACAGGGGCCTATGGCTACACCTTC. Its protein is CASSTQTGAYGYTF.

This clone was recorded once. The chain is built from TRBV6-1 and TRBJ2-3; D possibly corresponds to TRBD1 (5 bases). Deletions cut 4 bases from V and 4 bases from J, with 15 bases between. The CDR3 spans 15 residues. Germline V gene lookup returns CDR1 MNHNS and CDR2 SASEGT. The CDR3 here is CASSGQGGSADTQYF. The CDR3 region has the DNA TGTGCCAGCAGTGGCCAGGGTGGCTCAGCAGATACGCAGTATTTT.

The chain recombines TRBV7-8 with TRBJ2-3; 7 bases are shared with TRBD2. CDR1 is SGHVS, CDR2 FQNEAQ, per germline. Trimming cost V 3 bases and J 9 bases; bases outside gene matches: 6. The CDR3 consists of 13 residues. Here the CDR3 DNA reads TGTGCCAGCAGCTTGGGCGGGAGTGTAACGCAGTATTTT. It codes for CASSLGGSVTQYF. The entire variable domain, with the rest obtained from reference TRBV7-8 and TRBJ2-3, is as follows: GAGVSQSPRYKVAKRGQDVALRCDPISGHVSLFWYQQALGQGPEFLTYFQNEAQLDKSGLPSDRFFAERPEGSVSTLKIQRTQQEDSAVYLCASSLGGSVTQYFGPGTRLTVL.

Written as DNA, the CDR3 is TGTGCCAGCAGCTTAGTTCGGGAGACCGGGGAGCTGTTTTTT. It yields the protein CASSLVRETGELFF. The V gene is TRBV7-9, the J gene TRBJ2-2; maybe TRBD2 (6 bases). Trimming removed 1 base at V and 5 bases at J, with 8 bases between. This CDR3 contains 14 residues. Germline CDR1 is SEHNR and CDR2 is FQNEAQ (reference sequence).

V usage is TRBV11-2 and J usage is TRBJ1-1; 9 bases align to TRBD1. The CDR3 loop spans 14 amino acids. Germline loops: CDR1 SGHAT, CDR2 FQNNGV. V shed 4 bases and J 3 bases; nucleotides not matched to a gene: 3. The CDR3 DNA is TGTGCCAGCAGCTCGACAGGGGGTCACACTGAAGCTTTCTTT. Amino acid sequence: CASSSTGGHTEAFF.

This chain uses TRBV10-3 with TRBJ2-7, with 10 bases identical to TRBD1. This CDR3 has 16 residues. V shed 5 bases and J 2 bases; nucleotides not matched to a gene: 9. Germline V CDR1 and CDR2: ENHRY, SYGVKD. The CDR3 sequence is CAISIPGQGSTYEQYF. CDR3 bases: TGTGCCATCAGTATTCCGGGACAGGGGAGCACCTACGAGCAGTACTTC.

The chain is built from TRBV19 and TRBJ1-2; 7 nucleotides line up with TRBD1. Trimming at V came to 3 bases and at J to 1 base, leaving 8 bases not matched to a gene. From germline, CDR1 is LNHDA and CDR2 SQIVND (reference sequence). There are 16 residues in the CDR3. As DNA, the CDR3 is TGTGCCAGTAGTATGGGACAGCAGGGGTTTAACTATGGCTACACCTTC. It codes for CASSMGQQGFNYGYTF.

This chain joins TRBV28 and TRBJ1-1; D gene unclear. Germline V gene sequence: CDR1 MDHEN, CDR2 SYDVKM. The CDR3 consists of 12 residues. Deletions cut 1 base from V and 1 base from J, with 1 base between. The CDR3 bases are TGTGCCAGCAGTTTATCGAACACTGAAGCTTTCTTT. Translating gives CASSLSNTEAFF.

This chain connects TRBV20-1 to TRBJ2-3; no clear D. Trimming cost V 1 base and J 2 bases, with 1 base left between them. Germline CDR1 is DFQATT and CDR2 is SNEGSKA (reference sequence). The CDR3 consists of 11 residues. CDR3 loop: CSARVTDTQYF. For the CDR3, the DNA is TGCAGTGCTAGAGTCACAGATACGCAGTATTTT.

This chain connects TRBV5-1 to TRBJ2-2, with no clear D. CDR3 size: 16 residues. Germline V lookup: CDR1 SGHRS, CDR2 YFSETQ. Trimming left V 1 base short and J 0 bases short, with 10 bases between. As DNA, the CDR3 is TGCGCCAGCAGCTTGCACAGAGTTTCGAACACCGGGGAGCTGTTTTTT. Amino acid sequence: CASSLHRVSNTGELFF.

The chain couples TRBV25-1 to TRBJ2-5; D ambiguous. Germline loops: CDR1 MGHDK, CDR2 SYGVNS. V lost 5 bases to trimming and J lost 4 bases, with 8 bases between them. The CDR3 is 12 residues long. The CDR3 sequence: CASSFTRETQYF. The CDR3 coding sequence is TGTGCCAGCAGTTTTACGAGAGAGACCCAGTACTTC.

V gene TRBV28 combines with J gene TRBJ2-1; 7 positions agree with TRBD2. Germline CDR1 reads MDHEN; CDR2 reads SYDVKM. After removal of 1 base from V and 4 bases from J, the junction contained 7 bases not matched to a gene. The CDR3 sequence is 16 residues long. The CDR3 protein is CASSLYGGRRYNEQFF. The CDR3 DNA is TGTGCCAGCAGTTTATATGGCGGGAGAAGGTACAATGAGCAGTTCTTC.

This clone was found a few times. The chain carries TRBV30 and TRBJ1-1, with unresolved D. CDR1 is GTSNPN and CDR2 is SVGIG in the germline V gene (reference sequence). This CDR3 spans 15 amino acids. V shed 0 bases and J shed 4 bases, with 15 bases lying between them. The DNA of the CDR3 is TGTGCCTGGAGTGTAGAGGGCCGCTTGGGCACTGAAGCTTTCTTT. Translated, it gives CAWSVEGRLGTEAFF.

The chain carries TRBV13 and TRBJ2-5; 8 bases are shared with TRBD1. Germline V gene data show CDR1 as PRHDT and CDR2 as FYEKMQ (reference sequence). The CDR3 length is 16 residues. With 5 bases clipped from V and 5 bases from J, the junction kept 13 bases outside the gene matches. The CDR3 sequence is CASSRGTGSEAETQYF. The CDR3 region has the DNA TGTGCCAGCAGCAGAGGGACAGGATCAGAGGCGGAGACCCAGTACTTC. Together with reference TRBV13 and TRBJ2-5, the CDR3 gives the full variable domain: AAGVIQSPRHLIKEKRETATLKCYPIPRHDTVYWYQQGPGQDPQFLISFYEKMQSDKGSIPDRFSAQQFSDYHSELNMSSLELGDSALYFCASSRGTGSEAETQYFGPGTRLLVL.

CDR3 loop: CASSLSGPEYEQYF. In nucleotides, the CDR3 is TGTGCCAGCAGCTTAAGTGGGCCTGAGTACGAGCAGTACTTC. The rearrangement joins TRBV11-2 to TRBJ2-7; D unresolved. Trimming left V 2 bases short and J 4 bases short, with 12 bases between. CDR3 length: 14 residues. Germline V gives CDR1 SGHAT, CDR2 FQNNGV.

V usage is TRBV6-1 and J usage is TRBJ1-1; D may be TRBD1 (5 bases). Germline CDR1 is MNHNS and CDR2 is SASEGT. With 6 bases removed from V and 1 base from J, the gap between germline ends came to 12 bases. The CDR3 runs to 14 residues. The CDR3: CASSPGTGNTEAFF. CDR3 bases: TGTGCCAGCAGCCCCGGGACGGGGAACACTGAAGCTTTCTTT.

The chain combines TRBV28 with TRBJ2-1; 10 bases align to TRBD2. In germline, CDR1 is MDHEN, CDR2 SYDVKM. This CDR3 contains 16 residues. The J segment lost 1 base and the V segment lost 5 bases, leaving 5 bases of the junction unmatched. In DNA, the CDR3 is TGTGCCAGCAGTATGCTAGCGGGAGAATCCTACAATGAGCAGTTCTTC. Its translation is CASSMLAGESYNEQFF.

V and J are TRBV2 and TRBJ2-2; 8 positions agree with TRBD2. Germline CDR1 is SNHLY and CDR2 is FYNNEI. This CDR3 has 17 amino acids. V lost 1 base and J lost 0; bases outside the gene matches: 4. The CDR3: CASSEVRGATNTGELFF. CDR3 DNA sequence: TGTGCCAGCAGTGAAGTGCGGGGGGCGACGAACACCGGGGAGCTGTTTTTT.

V usage is TRBV7-9 and J usage is TRBJ2-3; TRBD1 might be the D (5 bases). Germline assignment: CDR1 SEHNR and CDR2 FQNEAQ (reference sequence). This CDR3 spans 14 amino acids. V was pared by 5 bases and J by 6 bases, with 15 bases between. The CDR3 DNA is TGTGCCAGCAGCCAGGGTCACGCCGCGGATACGCAGTATTTT. Amino acid sequence: CASSQGHAADTQYF.

The chain joins TRBV14 to TRBJ2-1, with D tentatively TRBD1 (6 bases). V lost 2 bases and J lost 8, with 19 bases in between. The CDR3 spans 16 residues. Germline CDR1 and CDR2: SGHDN and FVKESK. CDR3 residues: CASSQRWWQGIDEQFF. CDR3 nucleotides: TGTGCCAGCAGCCAAAGGTGGTGGCAGGGGATCGATGAGCAGTTCTTC.

The chain recombines TRBV10-1 with TRBJ2-1; TRBD2 aligns across 7 bases. Germline V lookup: CDR1 WNHNN, CDR2 SYGVQD (reference sequence). This CDR3 spans 14 amino acids. After removal of 4 bases from V and 4 bases from J, the junction contained 4 bases not matched to a gene. CDR3 sequence reads: CASSGPGGYNEQFF. CDR3 nucleotides: TGCGCCAGCAGTGGACCGGGAGGTTACAATGAGCAGTTCTTC.